These 27 T cell receptor beta chains were all obtained from the same sample, sequenced in a study of HIV-infected patients and healthy controls (dated by TCRdb to between 2012 and 2015). Since whole blood was used without any cell fractionation, the repertoire reflected all peripheral T cells in unsorted form. Preparation of the library involved 5' RACE. The instrument was an Illumina MiSeq. Roughly 0.55 ug RNA was reverse transcribed with SuperScript III using primers against the alpha and beta constant regions. Separate alpha and beta chain libraries were generated by chain-specific third strand synthesis with multiplexing indices. TCRdb passed the public sequencing reads through fastp at Q25 and MiXCR, retaining productive beta sequences. One record per CDR3 amino acid sequence lists the most common genes and DNA. In this sample the table shows about 18,000 distinct CDR3 sequences, 10% to 15% of which occur a single time. The top ten constitute approximately 10% of the sample.

Sequencing was carried out using blood. These receptors originate from an adult in good health.

This clonotype was recorded at least ten times. The chain has TRBV2 and TRBJ1-1; D is undetermined. This CDR3 region has 14 residues. Trimming removed 8 bases from V and 1 base from J, with 14 bases in between. The germline V gene has CDR1 SNHLY and CDR2 FYNNEI. CDR3 sequence reads: CASPKVRENTEAFF. In nucleotides, the CDR3 is TGTGCCAGCCCGAAGGTGAGAGAGAACACTGAAGCTTTCTTT.

This clonotype was observed a handful of times. The chain joins TRBV5-4 to TRBJ2-2, with TRBD1 identical over 8 bases. The CDR3 runs 18 residues. CDR1 is SGHNT, CDR2 YYREEE, per germline (reference sequence). V lost 4 bases, J lost 5 bases, and 16 bases stayed unmatched. CDR3 amino acids: CASSPDVGQGWFTGELFF. In DNA form, the CDR3 reads TGTGCCAGCAGCCCTGACGTTGGACAGGGTTGGTTTACCGGGGAGCTGTTTTTT.

The table lists this clonotype with many counts. J is TRBJ2-7 and V is TRBV20-1; unclear D gene. CDR3 length: 16 residues. In germline, CDR1 is DFQATT, CDR2 SNEGSKA (reference sequence). Trimming cost V 0 bases and J 7 bases, with 22 bases left between them. CDR3 sequence (DNA): TGCAGTGCTAGAGATATGGCCAGCTTGATTTTCGGGGAGCAGTACTTC. It specifies CSARDMASLIFGEQYF.

This clonotype was detected only a few times. The chain carries TRBV6-2 or TRBV6-3 and TRBJ2-1; 8 nucleotides align to TRBD2. With 2 bases clipped from V and 9 bases from J, the junction kept 9 bases outside the gene matches. This CDR3 is built from 15 residues. Germline V gene lookup returns CDR1 MNHEY and CDR2 SVGEGT. The CDR3 DNA reads TGTGCCAGCAGTTACGCGGTAGCGGGGACGGGTGAGCAGTTCTTC. Protein: CASSYAVAGTGEQFF.

This clonotype was seen at least ten times. The J gene is TRBJ1-1, the V gene TRBV18; 9 bases are a match to TRBD1. CDR1 and CDR2 (germline): KGHSH, LQKENI. The CDR3 consists of 14 residues. With V trimmed by 5 bases and J by 5 bases, 6 bases remained unmatched. The CDR3 coding sequence is TGTGCCAGCTCAGAAACAGGGGGCCAGACTGAAGCTTTCTTT. Its protein product is CASSETGGQTEAFF.

V gene TRBV25-1 combines with J gene TRBJ1-2; D is perhaps TRBD1 (5 bases). Trimming left V 3 bases short and J 10 bases short, with 9 bases between. This CDR3 is 11 amino acids long. Germline loops: CDR1 MGHDK, CDR2 SYGVNS. The CDR3 DNA follows: TGTGCCAGCAGTGAGGACACTGTCTACACCTTC. Translating it yields CASSEDTVYTF.

This chain connects TRBV6-5 to TRBJ2-2; D is undetermined. The CDR3 has 12 residues. V lost 8 bases, J lost 5 bases, and 9 bases lay in between. Germline-derived CDR1 and CDR2 are MNHEY and SVGAGI. The CDR3 DNA is TGTGCCAGCGCCTATAGTACCGGGGAGCTGTTTTTT. Protein sequence: CASAYSTGELFF.

This clonotype has a count of ten or more. The chain uses TRBV12-3 or TRBV12-4 and TRBJ1-4; the D gene is possibly TRBD1 (6 bases). The ends were cut back, 6 bases at V and 5 bases at J, with 16 bases in the middle. The CDR3 runs 15 residues. CDR3 nucleotide sequence: TGTGCCAGCAGCCTACAGGGTTCCCGAAATGAAAAACTGTTTTTT. Its translation: CASSLQGSRNEKLFF.

This clonotype was counted between two and nine times. The chain employs TRBV11-2 and TRBJ1-5; no reliable D call. The V end lost 3 bases, the J end lost 5 bases, and 11 bases lay between the germline ends. CDR1 is SGHAT, CDR2 FQNNGV, per germline. The CDR3 has 14 amino acids. The CDR3 spells CASSFRRVDQPQHF. CDR3 coding DNA: TGTGCCAGCAGCTTCCGGAGGGTCGATCAGCCCCAGCATTTT.

This clonotype was seen at least ten times. The gene calls are TRBV6-6 and TRBJ1-1; D gene uncertain. Germline V gives CDR1 MNHNY, CDR2 SVGAGI (reference sequence). Trimming stripped 7 bases from V and 3 bases from J, with 18 bases between. This CDR3 has 15 amino acids. In DNA form, the CDR3 reads TGTGCCAGCACCTCAGCCCCAACAGTCTACACTGAAGCTTTCTTT. Translating it yields CASTSAPTVYTEAFF.

This clonotype was detected many times. The V and J genes are TRBV6-6 and TRBJ2-2; D is unresolved. The CDR3 is made up of 16 amino acids. Germline V gene sequence: CDR1 MNHNY, CDR2 SVGAGI (reference sequence). Trimming removed 0 bases from V and 1 base from J, with 9 bases in between. CDR3 nucleotide sequence: TGTGCCAGCAGTTACTCGTGGGTATTGAACACCGGGGAGCTGTTTTTT. The encoded protein is CASSYSWVLNTGELFF.

This clonotype was found many times. The chain combines TRBV7-6 with TRBJ2-2, with D uncertain. Germline V gene sequence: CDR1 SGHVS, CDR2 FNYEAQ. V gave up 2 bases and J gave up 5 bases, with 6 bases separating them. The CDR3 contains 13 residues. CDR3 DNA: TGTGCCAGCAGCTTAAGTGGGACCGGGGAGCTGTTTTTT. Amino acid sequence: CASSLSGTGELFF.

This clonotype was seen repeatedly, ten times or more. V gene TRBV7-2 combines with J gene TRBJ1-5; no clear D gene. CDR1 and CDR2 from the germline V gene are SGHTA and FQGNSA. Trimming took 3 bases from V and 3 from J, leaving 3 bases between them. The CDR3 covers 12 residues. CDR3 sequence (DNA): TGTGCCAGCAGCTTCTACAATCAGCCCCAGCATTTT. It codes for CASSFYNQPQHF.

The chain combines TRBV9 with TRBJ1-1; 7 bases are shared with TRBD1. Unmatched junction bases numbered 6, after V lost 4 bases and J lost 0 bases. In germline, CDR1 is SGDLS, CDR2 YYNGEE. CDR3 length equals 15 residues. For the CDR3, the DNA is TGTGCCAGCAGCATATCGGGACAGCTGAACACTGAAGCTTTCTTT. Amino acid sequence: CASSISGQLNTEAFF.

This clonotype was counted a few times. The chain uses TRBV30 and TRBJ1-5; D not resolved. Germline CDR1 is GTSNPN and CDR2 is SVGIG (reference sequence). V gave up 2 bases and J gave up 6 bases, with 8 bases separating them. The length of the CDR3 is 12 residues. The DNA for the CDR3 is TGTGCCTGGAGTTCAGGTGTTCAGCCCCAGCATTTT. Translated, it gives CAWSSGVQPQHF.

The V call is TRBV4-3, the J call TRBJ2-2; 7 bases map to TRBD2. V was pared by 4 bases and J by 5 bases, with 4 bases of the junction left unmatched. CDR3 size: 14 residues. Germline V gene sequence: CDR1 LGHNA, CDR2 YSLEER. The CDR3 protein is CASSRGGGTGELFF. The DNA for the CDR3 is TGCGCCAGCAGCCGTGGGGGGGGGACCGGGGAGCTGTTTTTT.

This clonotype was seen repeatedly, ten times or more. The chain carries TRBV7-2 and TRBJ1-1; a weak D match, TRBD1 (5 bases). Trimming removed 1 base at V and 8 bases at J, with 17 bases between. Germline values: CDR1 SGHTA, CDR2 FQGNSA. This CDR3 spans 15 amino acids. The CDR3 protein is CASSLDYPGSSEAFF. The CDR3 nucleotides are TGTGCCAGCAGCTTAGATTACCCAGGGTCCTCGGAAGCTTTCTTT.

This clonotype was seen many times. Here the CDR3 DNA reads TGTGCCAGCTTTCTTCGGGGATCCACAGATACGCAGTATTTT. It specifies CASFLRGSTDTQYF. This chain uses TRBV28 with TRBJ2-3, with D possibly TRBD2 on 5 matching bases. The CDR3 consists of 14 residues. The V gene lost 8 bases and the J gene lost 2 bases, with 14 bases spanning the gap. Germline values: CDR1 MDHEN, CDR2 SYDVKM.

In its sample, this clonotype was seen many times. The chain couples TRBV2 to TRBJ2-7; D perhaps matches TRBD1 (5 bases). CDR3 size: 11 residues. Germline CDR1 is SNHLY and CDR2 is FYNNEI. V lost 5 bases and J lost 6, with 8 bases in between. This CDR3 reads CASSPQGEQYF. CDR3 bases: TGTGCCAGCAGTCCCCAGGGCGAGCAGTACTTC.

The chain employs TRBV7-2 and TRBJ1-1, with D perhaps TRBD1 (5 bases). The CDR3 runs to 14 residues. Trimming removed 3 bases at V and 2 bases at J, with 10 bases between. The V gene's germline CDR1 is SGHTA and CDR2 FQGNSA. In nucleotides, the CDR3 is TGTGCCAGCAGCTTGGGACCGATAAACACTGAAGCTTTCTTT. Translation: CASSLGPINTEAFF.

This clonotype was counted only a few times. The CDR3 DNA sequence: TGCGCCAGCAGCCAAGAGACAGGGAGGGCTTGGGAAAAACTGTTTTTT. Its protein product is CASSQETGRAWEKLFF. J is TRBJ1-4 and V is TRBV4-3, with 7 bases lining up with TRBD1. Germline V lookup: CDR1 LGHNA, CDR2 YSLEER. The CDR3 is 16 amino acids. Unmatched junction bases numbered 9, after V lost 0 bases and J lost 8 bases.

This clonotype was seen more than once but under ten times. The V and J genes are TRBV19 and TRBJ2-3; the D gene is possibly TRBD2 (6 bases). V was cut by 7 bases and J by 1 base, with 12 bases left in between. This CDR3 is 14 amino acids long. CDR1 and CDR2 from the germline V gene are LNHDA and SQIVND (reference sequence). In DNA form, the CDR3 reads TGTGCCAGTACGGTAGGAGGGGGCACAGATACGCAGTATTTT. Translated, it gives CASTVGGGTDTQYF.

The gene calls are TRBV7-2 and TRBJ1-6, with TRBD1 identical over 7 bases. CDR3 length: 15 residues. Germline assignment: CDR1 SGHTA and CDR2 FQGNSA. The ends lost 1 base at V and 9 bases at J; junction bases unmatched: 6. The DNA for the CDR3 is TGTGCCAGCAGCTTAGTGGTAGGGACAGCTTCACCCCTCCACTTT. This encodes CASSLVVGTASPLHF.

The table lists this clonotype with many counts. This rearrangement joins TRBV20-1 to TRBJ1-1; 8 bases map to TRBD1. CDR1 and CDR2 (germline): DFQATT, SNEGSKA (reference sequence). The trim removed 2 bases at V and 0 bases at J, leaving 5 bases unmatched. This CDR3 has 15 residues. Here the CDR3 DNA reads TGCAGTGCTAGAAAAGGACAGGGTGTGAACACTGAAGCTTTCTTT. It translates to CSARKGQGVNTEAFF.

V usage is TRBV29-1 and J usage is TRBJ1-2, with D hard to call. V was shortened by 0 bases and J by 9 bases, with 23 bases between the two germline ends. From germline, CDR1 is SQVTM and CDR2 ANQGSEA. This CDR3 has 16 residues. DNA of the CDR3: TGCAGCGTTGAAGAAGGGTGGAGGGAAAGAAAGATCAGCTACACCTTC. Its translation is CSVEEGWRERKISYTF.

This clonotype was observed many times. This chain uses TRBV27 with TRBJ1-1; TRBD1 agrees at 7 bases. The V gene's germline CDR1 is MNHEY and CDR2 SMNVEV (reference sequence). Trimming cost V 9 bases and J 5 bases; bases outside gene matches: 12. This CDR3 is 14 amino acids long. The CDR3 region is CASALTGFGTEAFF. The CDR3 nucleotides are TGTGCCAGTGCCCTGACAGGGTTTGGAACTGAAGCTTTCTTT.

This clonotype was seen ten or more times. Germline is not matched at one junction end, which may reflect a read error. The CDR3: CASSSPGLGAF. In DNA, the CDR3 is TGTGCCAGCAGCTCCCCGGGACTTGGGGCGTTC. The chain combines TRBV11-2 with TRBJ2-5; tentative D call: TRBD2 (6 bases). CDR3 length: 11 residues. CDR1 is SGHAT, CDR2 FQNNGV, per germline.